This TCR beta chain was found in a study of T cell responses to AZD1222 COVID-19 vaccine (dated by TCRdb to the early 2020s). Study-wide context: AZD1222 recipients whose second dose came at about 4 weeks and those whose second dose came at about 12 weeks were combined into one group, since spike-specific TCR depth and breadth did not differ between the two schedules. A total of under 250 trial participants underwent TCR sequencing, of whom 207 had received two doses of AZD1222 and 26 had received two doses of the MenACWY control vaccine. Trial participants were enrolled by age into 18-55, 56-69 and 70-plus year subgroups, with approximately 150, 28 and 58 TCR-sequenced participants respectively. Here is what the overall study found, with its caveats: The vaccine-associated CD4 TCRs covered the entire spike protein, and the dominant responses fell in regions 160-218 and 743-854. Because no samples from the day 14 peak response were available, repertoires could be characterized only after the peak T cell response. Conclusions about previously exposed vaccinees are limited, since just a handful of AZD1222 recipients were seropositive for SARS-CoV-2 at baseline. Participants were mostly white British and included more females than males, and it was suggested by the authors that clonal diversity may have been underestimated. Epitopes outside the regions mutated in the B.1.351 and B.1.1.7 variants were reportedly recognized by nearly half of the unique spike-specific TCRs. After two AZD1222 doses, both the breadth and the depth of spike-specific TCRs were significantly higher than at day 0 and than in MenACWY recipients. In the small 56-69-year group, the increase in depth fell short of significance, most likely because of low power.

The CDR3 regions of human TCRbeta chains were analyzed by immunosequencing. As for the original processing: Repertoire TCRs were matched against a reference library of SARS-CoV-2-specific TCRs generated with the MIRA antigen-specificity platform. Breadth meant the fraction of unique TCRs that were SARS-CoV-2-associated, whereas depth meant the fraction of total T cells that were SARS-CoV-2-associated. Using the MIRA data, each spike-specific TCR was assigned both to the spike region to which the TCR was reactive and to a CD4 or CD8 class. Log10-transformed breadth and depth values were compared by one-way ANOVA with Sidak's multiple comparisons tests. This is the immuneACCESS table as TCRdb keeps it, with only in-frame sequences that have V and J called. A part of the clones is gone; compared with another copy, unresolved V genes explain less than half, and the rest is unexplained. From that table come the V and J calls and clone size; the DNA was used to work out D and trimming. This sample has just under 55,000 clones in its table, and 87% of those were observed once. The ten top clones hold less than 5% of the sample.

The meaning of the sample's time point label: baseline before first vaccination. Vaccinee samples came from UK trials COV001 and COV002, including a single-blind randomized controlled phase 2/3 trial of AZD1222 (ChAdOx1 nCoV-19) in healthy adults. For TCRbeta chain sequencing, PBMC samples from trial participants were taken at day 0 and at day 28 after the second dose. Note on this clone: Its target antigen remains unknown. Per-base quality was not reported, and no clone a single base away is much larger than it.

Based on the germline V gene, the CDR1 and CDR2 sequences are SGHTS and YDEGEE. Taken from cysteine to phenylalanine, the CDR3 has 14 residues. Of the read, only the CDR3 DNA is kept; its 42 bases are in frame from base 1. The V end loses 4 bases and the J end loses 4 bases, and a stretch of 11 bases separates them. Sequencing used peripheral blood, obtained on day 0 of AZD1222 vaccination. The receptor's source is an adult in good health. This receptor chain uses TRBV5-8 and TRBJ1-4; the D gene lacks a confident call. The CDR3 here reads CASSQRSSNEKLFF. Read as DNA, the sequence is TGTGCCAGCAGCCAGAGGTCAAGTAATGAAAAACTGTTTTTT. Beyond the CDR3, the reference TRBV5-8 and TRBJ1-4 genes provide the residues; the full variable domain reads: EAGVTQSPTHLIKTRGQQATLRCSPISGHTSVYWYQQALGLGLQFLLWYDEGEERNRGNFPPRFSGRQFPNYSSELNVNALELEDSALYLCASSQRSSNEKLFFGSGTQLSVL.